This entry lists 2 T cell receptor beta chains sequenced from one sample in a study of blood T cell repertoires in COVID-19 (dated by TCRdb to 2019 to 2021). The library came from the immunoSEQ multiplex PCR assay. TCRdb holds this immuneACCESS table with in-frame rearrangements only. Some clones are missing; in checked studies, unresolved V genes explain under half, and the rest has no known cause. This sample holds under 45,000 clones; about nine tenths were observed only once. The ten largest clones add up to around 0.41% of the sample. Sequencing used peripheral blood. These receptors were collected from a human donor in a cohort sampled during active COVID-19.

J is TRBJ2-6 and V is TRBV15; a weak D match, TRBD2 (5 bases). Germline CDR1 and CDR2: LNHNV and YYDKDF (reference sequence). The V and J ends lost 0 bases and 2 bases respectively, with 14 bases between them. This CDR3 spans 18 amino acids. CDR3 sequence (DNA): TGTGCCACCAGCAGAGAATCCCTCGGGGTAGCTGGGGCCAACGTCCTGACTTTC. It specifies CATSRESLGVAGANVLTF.

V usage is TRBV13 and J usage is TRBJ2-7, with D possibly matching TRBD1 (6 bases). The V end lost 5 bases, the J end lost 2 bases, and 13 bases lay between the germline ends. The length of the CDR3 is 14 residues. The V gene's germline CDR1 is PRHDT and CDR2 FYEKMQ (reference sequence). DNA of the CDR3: TGTGCCAGCAGCCCCCCCGGGACACCCTACGAGCAGTACTTC. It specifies CASSPPGTPYEQYF.